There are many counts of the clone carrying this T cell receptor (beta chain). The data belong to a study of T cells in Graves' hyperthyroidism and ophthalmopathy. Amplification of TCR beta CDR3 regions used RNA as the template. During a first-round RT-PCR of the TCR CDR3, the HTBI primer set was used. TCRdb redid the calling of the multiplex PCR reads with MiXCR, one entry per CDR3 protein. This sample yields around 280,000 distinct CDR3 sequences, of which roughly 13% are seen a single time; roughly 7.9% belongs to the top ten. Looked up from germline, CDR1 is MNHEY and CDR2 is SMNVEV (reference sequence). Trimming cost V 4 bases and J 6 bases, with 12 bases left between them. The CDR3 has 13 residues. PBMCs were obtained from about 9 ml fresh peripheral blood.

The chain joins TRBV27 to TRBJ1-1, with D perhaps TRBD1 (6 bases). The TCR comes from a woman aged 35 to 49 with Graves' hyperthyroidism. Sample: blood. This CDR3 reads CASSSTTGPEAFF. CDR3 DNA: TGTGCCAGCAGTTCCACAACAGGGCCTGAAGCTTTCTTT.